These 27 T cell receptor beta chains were sequenced from one sample in a study of response to subunit inactivated influenza vaccine. Using its own MiXCR run on the RT-PCR reads, TCRdb lists one record per CDR3 protein. The sample contains over 750,000 distinct CDR3 sequences, around 20% of which appear only once. Source: PBMCs from blood, taken roughly 5 days after vaccination. The receptors derive from a man between 45 and 60 years old who received an inactivated influenza vaccine.

This clonotype was counted many times. The chain links TRBV12-3 or TRBV12-4 to TRBJ2-3, with a weak D call TRBD2 (6 bases). The length of the CDR3 is 17 residues. The V gene lost 5 bases and the J gene lost 2 bases, with 20 bases spanning the gap. This chain's CDR3 is CASSPGRGRGYTDTQYF. For the CDR3, the DNA is TGTGCCAGCAGTCCTGGGCGGGGCAGAGGGTACACAGATACGCAGTATTTT.

This clonotype showed up just a few times. The chain carries TRBV12-3 or TRBV12-4 and TRBJ1-3; D is perhaps TRBD1 (6 bases). This CDR3 is built from 13 residues. The V end lost 10 bases, the J end lost 3 bases, and 13 bases lay between the germline ends. The CDR3 reads CATTRTDGNTIYF. Here the CDR3 DNA reads TGTGCCACCACCCGGACAGATGGAAACACCATATATTTT.

The chain carries TRBV5-1 and TRBJ1-4; D is ambiguous. There are 15 residues in the CDR3. From germline, CDR1 is SGHRS and CDR2 YFSETQ. The V end lost 2 bases, the J end lost 5 bases, and 13 bases lay between the germline ends. The CDR3, as DNA: TGCGCCAGCAGCTTCGAGGGCCGCGGGAATGAAAAACTGTTTTTT. Translating gives CASSFEGRGNEKLFF.

The chain recombines TRBV20-1 with TRBJ2-7, with 11 bases lining up with TRBD2. Germline CDR1 reads DFQATT; CDR2 reads SNEGSKA (reference sequence). Losses at the gene ends were 5 bases for V and 7 bases for J; bases not matched to a gene: 10. There are 14 residues in the CDR3. The CDR3 nucleotides are TGCAGTGCTTACCCGGGACTAGCGGACGAGGAGCAGTACTTC. Amino acids: CSAYPGLADEEQYF.

The gene calls are TRBV5-1 and TRBJ2-3, with 8 bases fitting TRBD2. The CDR3 has 14 amino acids. With 4 bases clipped from V and 1 base from J, the junction kept 2 bases outside the gene matches. The V gene's germline CDR1 is SGHRS and CDR2 YFSETQ. CDR3 in amino acids: CASSNSGGTDTQYF. The CDR3 nucleotides read TGCGCCAGCAGCAATAGCGGGGGCACAGATACGCAGTATTTT.

V and J are TRBV15 and TRBJ2-5, with D perhaps matching TRBD2 (5 bases). In germline, CDR1 is LNHNV, CDR2 YYDKDF (reference sequence). This CDR3 has 15 amino acids. Deletions cut 1 base from V and 3 bases from J, with 12 bases between. The DNA for the CDR3 is TGTGCCACCAGCAGAGGGGCTTCCGGGGAAGAGACCCAGTACTTC. It yields the protein CATSRGASGEETQYF.

This clonotype was counted only a few times. The chain links TRBV10-3 to TRBJ2-2, with 7 nucleotides matching TRBD2. The junction had 7 bases not matched to a gene; V was cut back by 8 bases and J by 1 base. The CDR3 is made up of 15 amino acids. Germline V gene data show CDR1 as ENHRY and CDR2 as SYGVKD. CDR3 DNA: TGTGCCATCTGGGAGGGGTCCATGAACACCGGGGAGCTGTTTTTT. Protein product: CAIWEGSMNTGELFF.

This clonotype was detected a few times. The genes are TRBV5-1 and TRBJ2-1; 14 bases align to TRBD2. J was trimmed by 6 bases and V by 5 bases; bases with no gene match: 10. Germline assignment: CDR1 SGHRS and CDR2 YFSETQ. The CDR3 runs 17 residues. CDR3 residues: CASSGLAGGPPRNEQFF. The CDR3 DNA is TGCGCCAGCAGTGGACTAGCGGGGGGACCACCCCGCAATGAGCAGTTCTTC. Full variable domain (missing parts from reference TRBV5-1 and TRBJ2-1): KAGVTQTPRYLIKTRGQQVTLSCSPISGHRSVSWYQQTPGQGLQFLFEYFSETQRNKGNFPGRFSGRQFSNSRSEMNVSTLELGDSALYLCASSGLAGGPPRNEQFFGPGTRLTVL.

The gene calls are TRBV7-9 and TRBJ2-5; perhaps TRBD1 as D (5 bases). The germline V gene has CDR1 SEHNR and CDR2 FQNEAQ (reference sequence). This CDR3 region has 14 residues. With 2 bases removed from V and 5 bases from J, the gap between germline ends came to 12 bases. The DNA for the CDR3 is TGTGCCAGCAGCTTAAAGGGGAACGGGGAGACCCAGTACTTC. Translating it yields CASSLKGNGETQYF.

The chain uses TRBV6-1 and TRBJ1-5; 7 nucleotides match TRBD1. V lost 8 bases, J lost 6 bases, and 7 bases stayed unmatched. CDR1 is MNHNS and CDR2 is SASEGT in the germline V gene. The CDR3 totals 13 residues. CDR3 residues: CASGDRVGQPQHF. The DNA for the CDR3 is TGTGCCAGCGGAGACAGGGTAGGTCAGCCCCAGCATTTT.

The chain recombines TRBV6-1 with TRBJ2-2; 9 bases are shared with TRBD1. CDR1 is MNHNS, CDR2 SASEGT, per germline. With V trimmed by 7 bases and J by 3 bases, 6 bases remained unmatched. CDR3 length: 15 amino acids. The CDR3 region has the DNA TGTGCCAGCACCCCGGGACAGGGATACACCGGGGAGCTGTTTTTT. Encoded protein: CASTPGQGYTGELFF.

This clonotype was observed a handful of times. The chain combines TRBV28 with TRBJ2-7; tentatively, D is TRBD1 or TRBD2 (5 bases each). Trimming removed 10 bases from V and 2 bases from J, with 15 bases in between. This CDR3 is built from 13 residues. Per the germline V gene, CDR1 is MDHEN and CDR2 is SYDVKM. The CDR3 DNA is TGTGCCACCTTCCCCCAGGGAGCCTACGAGCAGTACTTC. Its protein product is CATFPQGAYEQYF.

This clonotype was counted only a few times. V and J are TRBV6-5 and TRBJ2-2; D perhaps matches TRBD1 (6 bases). CDR3 size: 16 residues. V lost 0 bases and J 4 bases, leaving 12 bases between the germline ends. The germline CDR1 and CDR2 sequences are MNHEY and SVGAGI. This CDR3 is CASSYSSGVVTGELFF. The CDR3, as DNA: TGTGCCAGCAGTTACTCTTCAGGGGTCGTCACCGGGGAGCTGTTTTTT.

There are a few counts of this clonotype. This chain links TRBV7-9 with TRBJ2-7; a weak D match, TRBD2 (5 bases). The CDR3 length is 15 residues. Germline V lookup: CDR1 SEHNR, CDR2 FQNEAQ (reference sequence). The V and J ends lost 1 base and 1 base respectively, with 11 bases between them. The CDR3 coding sequence is TGTGCCAGCAGCTTAGGACGGGAAGGATCCTACGAGCAGTACTTC. It translates to CASSLGREGSYEQYF.

This chain connects TRBV7-9 to TRBJ2-7, with TRBD2 matching 13 bases. V lost 5 bases, J lost 5 bases, and 6 bases stayed unmatched. Germline assignment: CDR1 SEHNR and CDR2 FQNEAQ (reference sequence). The CDR3 covers 15 residues. In DNA, the CDR3 is TGTGCCAGCAGCGCCCGGACTAGCGGGAGTCACGAGCAGTACTTC. Protein product: CASSARTSGSHEQYF.

This clonotype was recorded a few times. The CDR3 DNA follows: TGTGCCAGCAGTTACCCTAGCGGGAGGAATGAGCAGTTCTTC. Protein product: CASSYPSGRNEQFF. V and J are TRBV28 and TRBJ2-1; TRBD2 matches at 11 bases. V shed 4 bases, J shed 7 bases, and the junction held 3 bases outside the gene matches. Germline CDR1 MDHEN, CDR2 SYDVKM. CDR3 length: 14 amino acids.

The chain couples TRBV6-1 to TRBJ2-2; unclear D gene. CDR3 length: 15 amino acids. Germline CDR1 reads MNHNS; CDR2 reads SASEGT. Trimming stripped 6 bases from V and 5 bases from J, with 16 bases between. This chain's CDR3 is CASRTPGKLTGELFF. DNA for the CDR3: TGTGCCAGCAGAACACCGGGCAAATTAACCGGGGAGCTGTTTTTT.

The V and J genes are TRBV2 and TRBJ2-5, with 10 bases that match TRBD1. V shed 7 bases, J shed 4 bases, and the junction held 3 bases outside the gene matches. Per the germline V gene, CDR1 is SNHLY and CDR2 is FYNNEI. This CDR3 region has 13 residues. In nucleotides, the CDR3 is TGTGCCAGCAATGGACAGGGGGTAGAGACCCAGTACTTC. It is translated as CASNGQGVETQYF.

V usage is TRBV4-1 and J usage is TRBJ1-5; D is ambiguous. CDR1 is MGHRA, CDR2 YSYEKL, per germline. CDR3 size: 15 residues. Trimming shortened V by 2 bases and J by 1 base, and 9 bases separated the two germline ends. The CDR3 DNA sequence: TGCGCCAGCAGCCAACCCACAAGGAGCAATCAGCCCCAGCATTTT. It is translated as CASSQPTRSNQPQHF.

In this sample, this clonotype turned up many times. The V and J genes are TRBV4-1 and TRBJ1-1; D perhaps matches TRBD1 (5 bases). Trimming took 0 bases from V and 6 from J, leaving 17 bases between them. Germline values: CDR1 MGHRA, CDR2 YSYEKL. This CDR3 spans 16 amino acids. CDR3 protein: CASSQEYRGGAAEAFF. The CDR3 DNA reads TGCGCCAGCAGCCAAGAATATCGCGGAGGGGCGGCTGAAGCTTTCTTT.

This clonotype has only a few counts. V gene TRBV6-5 combines with J gene TRBJ2-3; tentatively, D is TRBD2 (5 bases). The CDR3 covers 15 residues. Between the trimmed V and J ends, which lost 2 bases and 6 bases, there was a span of 15 bases. The germline CDR1 and CDR2 sequences are MNHEY and SVGAGI. In DNA, the CDR3 is TGTGCCAGCAGTTACGGGCTAGCACGCCGGGATACGCAGTATTTT. Its translation: CASSYGLARRDTQYF.

This clonotype was counted a few times. V usage is TRBV4-1 and J usage is TRBJ1-1; D gene uncertain. The V end was cut by 6 bases, the J end by 5 bases, with 16 bases between. Germline V lookup: CDR1 MGHRA, CDR2 YSYEKL. The CDR3 covers 14 residues. The CDR3 protein is CASSRAEAPTEAFF. The DNA of the CDR3 is TGCGCCAGCAGTCGCGCTGAGGCGCCAACTGAAGCTTTCTTT.

This clonotype came up a few times. The chain carries TRBV9 and TRBJ2-7, with TRBD1 matching 10 bases. Germline values: CDR1 SGDLS, CDR2 YYNGEE. The CDR3 length is 15 residues. V shed 0 bases and J 5 bases; nucleotides not matched to a gene: 5. CDR3 nucleotide sequence: TGTGCCAGCAGCGTAGCCGGGACAGGGGTAGACGAGCAGTACTTC. Residues: CASSVAGTGVDEQYF.

J is TRBJ2-5 and V is TRBV20-1; 7 bases agree with TRBD2. The J segment lost 4 bases and the V segment lost 7 bases, leaving 6 bases of the junction unmatched. The germline CDR1 and CDR2 sequences are DFQATT and SNEGSKA (reference sequence). This CDR3 comprises 12 residues. CDR3 in amino acids: CSVRESGETQYF. The CDR3 bases are TGCAGTGTGCGGGAGAGTGGAGAGACCCAGTACTTC.

In its sample, this clonotype was seen a few times. J is TRBJ2-5 and V is TRBV3-1; no firm D call. Between the trimmed V and J ends, which lost 3 bases and 4 bases, there was a span of 6 bases. The CDR3 is 12 amino acids. Germline V gives CDR1 LGHDT, CDR2 YNNKEL (reference sequence). The CDR3 reads CASSHGRETQYF. For the CDR3, the DNA is TGTGCCAGCAGCCATGGACGAGAGACCCAGTACTTC.

In its sample, this clonotype was seen a few times. The chain is built from TRBV19 and TRBJ1-2; D remains ambiguous. The V end was cut by 9 bases, the J end by 5 bases, with 22 bases between. Germline V gene sequence: CDR1 LNHDA, CDR2 SQIVND (reference sequence). This CDR3 is 15 amino acids long. DNA of the CDR3: TGTGCCAGCGCTGCGGAGGGTCGCCACGTATATGGCTACACCTTC. Encoded protein: CASAAEGRHVYGYTF.

This clonotype was seen a handful of times. This rearrangement joins TRBV12-3 or TRBV12-4 to TRBJ2-3, with D perhaps TRBD1 (6 bases). The CDR3 runs to 15 residues. Trimming shortened V by 7 bases and J by 0 bases, and 14 bases separated the two germline ends. CDR3 coding DNA: TGTGCCAGCAATAACCCGGGACATAGCACAGATACGCAGTATTTT. This codes for CASNNPGHSTDTQYF.